Each of the 2 T cell receptor beta chains below was sequenced from the same sample in a study of T cells in localized non-small cell lung cancer. Generated by immunoSEQ multiplex PCR, the TCRdb table keeps only in-frame clones and is missing some. The repertoire holds about 26,000 clones, with around four fifths as singletons. The input for sequencing was peripheral blood, taken before any cancer treatment. The receptors come from a woman aged 35-75 years with stage I lung adenocarcinoma.

This clone showed up just a few times. This chain links TRBV5-1 with TRBJ1-1, with D possibly matching TRBD1 (6 bases). The CDR3 totals 16 residues. V lost 2 bases to trimming and J lost 0 bases, with 14 bases between them. CDR1 is SGHRS, CDR2 YFSETQ, per germline. This CDR3 reads CASSLTGILMNTEAFF. In nucleotides, the CDR3 is TGCGCCAGCAGCTTAACAGGGATACTTATGAACACTGAAGCTTTCTTT.

The J gene is TRBJ2-1, the V gene TRBV12-5, with 11 bases aligning to TRBD2. Trimming at V came to 5 bases and at J to 5 bases, leaving 8 bases not matched to a gene. The CDR3 is 16 residues long. Germline lookup yields CDR1 LGHNT and CDR2 FRNRAP. CDR3 sequence reads: CASGDSPGLADNEQFF. The CDR3, as DNA: TGTGCTAGTGGTGACTCTCCGGGACTAGCGGACAATGAGCAGTTCTTC.